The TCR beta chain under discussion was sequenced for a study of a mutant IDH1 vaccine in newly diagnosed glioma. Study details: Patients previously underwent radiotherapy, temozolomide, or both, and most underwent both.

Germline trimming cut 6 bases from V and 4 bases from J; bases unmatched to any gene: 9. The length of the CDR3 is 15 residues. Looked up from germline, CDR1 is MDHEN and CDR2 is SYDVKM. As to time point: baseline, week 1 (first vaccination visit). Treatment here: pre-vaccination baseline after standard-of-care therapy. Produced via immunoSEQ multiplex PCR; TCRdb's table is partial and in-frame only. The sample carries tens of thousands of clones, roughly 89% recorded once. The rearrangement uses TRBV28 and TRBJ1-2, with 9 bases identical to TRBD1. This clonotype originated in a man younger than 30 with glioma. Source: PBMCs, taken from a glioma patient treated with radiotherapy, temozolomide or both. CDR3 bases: TGTGCCAGCAGGGCCTCGGGACAGGGAGTCTATGGCTACACCTTC. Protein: CASRASGQGVYGYTF.